This is a list of T cell receptor beta chains from one sample in a study of cytomegalovirus exposure and HLA in healthy donors. Method: immunoSEQ multiplex PCR; TCRdb's copy keeps in-frame clones and lacks some. The sample has 100,000 or so clones; under 85% are singletons. Sequencing was carried out using PBMCs. The receptors come from a man between 40 and 49 years old in good health and CMV-seronegative. Both conserved end residues are part of each CDR3. D genes are given only for firm matches. Clone sizes are given selectively: once, few, many, or a class where the clone is expanded.

TRBD1	TRBV28	TRBJ2-3	-	TGTGCCAGCAGGGGACAGGGTAGAACAGATACGCAGTATTTT	CASRGQGRTDTQYF
-	TRBV19	TRBJ2-5	-	TGTGCCAGTAGTATGAGGCGTTGGGAGACCCAGTACTTC	CASSMRRWETQYF
-	TRBV30	TRBJ1-3	-	TGTGCCTGGAGTAACAGTCCCTCTGGAAACACCATATATTTT	CAWSNSPSGNTIYF
TRBD1	TRBV2	TRBJ2-1	-	TGTGCCAGCAGTCGACAGGGTCCCTCTCACAATGAGCAGTTCTTC	CASSRQGPSHNEQFF
-	TRBV2	TRBJ1-5	-	TGTGCCAGCAGTGCGGACAGCAGCAATCAGCCCCAGCATTTT	CASSADSSNQPQHF
-	TRBV5-1	TRBJ1-2	-	TGCGCCAGCAGCCAAGAAACAGGGAACTATGGCTACACCTTC	CASSQETGNYGYTF
TRBD1	TRBV18	TRBJ1-2	few	TGTGCCAGCTCACCCCAAGACAGGGAAGGCTACACCTTC	CASSPQDREGYTF
-	TRBV19	TRBJ1-2	once	TGTGCCAGCCGGATTTCAGGGTACTATGGCTACACCTTC	CASRISGYYGYTF
TRBD1	TRBV5-8	TRBJ2-6	-	TGTGCCAGCAGCTTGACAGGGGTCAACGTCCTGACTTTC	CASSLTGVNVLTF
-	TRBV11-2	TRBJ1-2	-	TGTGCCAGCAGCTTAGGCACGAGGGGCTACACCTTC	CASSLGTRGYTF
TRBD1	TRBV19	TRBJ1-2	-	TGTGCCAGTAGTATAGGCGGACAGGGGTACTATGGCTACACCTTC	CASSIGGQGYYGYTF
TRBD2	TRBV10-1	TRBJ2-5	-	TGCGCCAGCAGTGGCCCCGGGACTAGCGAAGAGACCCAGTACTTC	CASSGPGTSEETQYF
TRBD1	TRBV11-2	TRBJ1-6	-	TGTGCCAGCAGCAAGCCGGGACAGAGCTCCTATAATTCACCCCTCCACTTT	CASSKPGQSSYNSPLHF
TRBD2	TRBV6-5	TRBJ2-3	few	TGTGCCAGCAGCCGGACTAGCGGGGTTCCAGATACGCAGTATTTT	CASSRTSGVPDTQYF
-	TRBV7-9	TRBJ2-2	-	TGTTCCAGCAGCTTTGAGCGAAACACCGGGGAGCTGTTTTTT	CSSSFERNTGELFF
-	TRBV19	TRBJ1-3	few	TGTGCCAGTAGTATGCCCGGGGTGAACACCATATATTTT	CASSMPGVNTIYF
-	TRBV5-1	TRBJ1-1	-	TGCGCCAGCAGCTTGTATTGGGGGGGGATGAACACTGAAGCTTTCTTT	CASSLYWGGMNTEAFF
TRBD1	TRBV18	TRBJ1-4	-	TGTGCCAGCTCACCAAGGGCACCGGGACAGGCGGGTGAAAAACTGTTTTTT	CASSPRAPGQAGEKLFF
-	TRBV7-8	TRBJ1-2	few	TGTGCCAGCAGCTTAGGAGGCTCTCGGGGCTATGGCTACACCTTC	CASSLGGSRGYGYTF
TRBD1	TRBV6-5	TRBJ1-2	-	TGTGCCAGCAGTTACGGGGGACAGTTCTATGGCTACACCTTC	CASSYGGQFYGYTF
TRBD1	TRBV2	TRBJ1-3	few	TGTGCCAGCAGAAATCCGGGACAGAGCTCTGGAAACACCATATATTTT	CASRNPGQSSGNTIYF
TRBD2	TRBV6-6	TRBJ2-1	-	TGTGCCAGCAAGCCCGGGGGGGCGGGGAATGAGCAGTTCTTC	CASKPGGAGNEQFF
-	TRBV10-1	TRBJ1-4	-	TGCGCCAGCAGTGATTCTGGAGGGAGCGAAAAACTGTTTTTT	CASSDSGGSEKLFF
TRBD1	TRBV5-4	TRBJ2-3	few	TGTGCCAGCAGCTTGGCAGGGGGCTCAGATACGCAGTATTTT	CASSLAGGSDTQYF
-	TRBV2	TRBJ2-3	-	TGTGCCAGCTCACCGGGACTTAGCACAGATACGCAGTATTTT	CASSPGLSTDTQYF
-	TRBV7-9	TRBJ2-7	-	TGTGCCAGCAGCTCCTTCCAGGGAGGAAACTACGAGCAGTACTTC	CASSSFQGGNYEQYF
TRBD2	TRBV7-2	TRBJ2-2	-	TGTGCCAGCAGCTTAGAAGCTAGCGGGAACACCGGGGAGCTGTTTTTT	CASSLEASGNTGELFF
-	TRBV19	TRBJ1-6	once	TGTGCCAGTTCGGGGAAGGGTGGCATTTATAATTCACCCCTCCACTTT	CASSGKGGIYNSPLHF
TRBD2	TRBV7-7	TRBJ2-5	-	TGTGCCAGCAGCTTAGGGTTCGGGGGGGGGCAAGAGACCCAGTACTTC	CASSLGFGGGQETQYF
-	TRBV2	TRBJ1-1	-	TGTGCCAGCAGCCGGCCGGGACACCGGACTACTGAAGCTTTCTTT	CASSRPGHRTTEAFF
-	TRBV5-4	TRBJ2-5	-	TGTGCCAGCAGCTTGACAGGACGGGTAGGAGAGACCCAGTACTTC	CASSLTGRVGETQYF
TRBD2	TRBV5-1	TRBJ2-1	-	TGCGCCAGCAGCTTGGACGGGACTAGCGCCGAGCAGTTCTTC	CASSLDGTSAEQFF
-	TRBV7-2	TRBJ2-2	-	TGTGCCAGCAGTCCCGGAGGGGCGCAAACCGGGGAGCTGTTTTTT	CASSPGGAQTGELFF
TRBD1	TRBV6-5	TRBJ1-6	-	TGTGCCAGCTTATTTGGGACAGGGGATTCACCCCTCCACTTT	CASLFGTGDSPLHF
TRBD2	TRBV19	TRBJ2-1	-	TGTGCCAGTACTACCGGGACTAGCGGGGAAGAGCAGTTCTTC	CASTTGTSGEEQFF
TRBD1	TRBV18	TRBJ1-2	-	TGTGCCAGCTCACTCGCCAGGGGGAACTATGGCTACACCTTC	CASSLARGNYGYTF
TRBD1	TRBV7-9	TRBJ1-2	-	TGTGCCAGCAGCTTAAGGGACAGGGGGCTCGGTGGCTACACCTTC	CASSLRDRGLGGYTF
-	TRBV7-2	TRBJ1-2	-	TGTGCCAGCAGGGACACCCATAACTATGGCTACACCTTC	CASRDTHNYGYTF
-	TRBV9	TRBJ1-2	-	TGTGCCAGCAGCGGAACAAGGGGGAACATTGGTGGCTACACCTTC	CASSGTRGNIGGYTF
-	TRBV11-1	TRBJ2-2	-	TGTGCCAGCAGCTCGCAGAGGCCCGGGGAGCTGTTTTTT	CASSSQRPGELFF
-	TRBV15	TRBJ1-6	few	TGTGCCACCAGCGGTGACAGTCGAAGCTCCTATAATTCACCCCTCCACTTT	CATSGDSRSSYNSPLHF
TRBD2	TRBV11-2	TRBJ2-5	few	TGTGCCAGCAGCACCCGACTAGCCCTAGAGACCCAGTACTTC	CASSTRLALETQYF
-	TRBV2	TRBJ1-6	-	TGTGCCAGCAGTGTTAACAGGGAGCATTCACCCCTCCACTTT	CASSVNREHSPLHF
TRBD2	TRBV7-2	TRBJ2-1	-	TGTGCCAGCAGCAAAAGGGGCGGGGGGGTTAATGAGCAGTTCTTC	CASSKRGGGVNEQFF
TRBD1	TRBV7-9	TRBJ2-4	-	TGTGCCAGCAGCTTATCCGATCATGGACAGGGGAACATTCAGTACTTC	CASSLSDHGQGNIQYF
TRBD2	TRBV28	TRBJ2-3	once	TGTGCCAGCAGTCCCGGACTAGTTGCAGATACGCAGTATTTT	CASSPGLVADTQYF
-	TRBV30	TRBJ1-1	-	TGTGCCTGGATACGACAGGCATTGAACACTGAAGCTTTCTTT	CAWIRQALNTEAFF
-	TRBV6-5	TRBJ1-2	-	TGTGCCAGCAGTTTCCCGGGGGGCTATGGCTACACCTTC	CASSFPGGYGYTF
-	TRBV7-6	TRBJ2-7	many	TGTGCCAGCAGCTCCCAACAGGGTTACGAGCAGTACTTC	CASSSQQGYEQYF
TRBD1	TRBV19	TRBJ1-1	-	TGTGCCAGTAGCCCGGGACAGGCTCTCAGTGGGTTCTTT	CASSPGQALSGFF
TRBD1	TRBV11-3	TRBJ2-1	-	TGTGCCAGCAGCTTAGGGGGGACAGACAATGAGCAGTTCTTC	CASSLGGTDNEQFF
-	TRBV7-9	TRBJ2-1	-	TGTGCCAGCAGCTTAGAGGGGAGGGGGAGTGAGCAGTTCTTC	CASSLEGRGSEQFF
TRBD2	TRBV19	TRBJ2-5	-	TGTGCCAGTAGTATATCGGCGGGGGAAGAGACCCAGTACTTC	CASSISAGEETQYF
TRBD1	TRBV29-1	TRBJ2-5	-	TGCAGCGTTCGACAGGGTCTCGAGACCCAGTACTTC	CSVRQGLETQYF